Listed below are T cell receptor beta chains from one sample, sequenced in a study of beta chain features in type 1 diabetes. Clones were read by immunoSEQ multiplex PCR, and TCRdb kept only the in-frame ones, dropping some. The sample has some 150,000 clones, over 8% seen once. The source material was central memory CD4+ T cells from blood. Source of these receptors: a woman aged 40-49 years in good health. CDR3s include the opening cysteine and the closing phenylalanine or tryptophan. Fields, in order: V gene, clone size, J gene, D gene, CDR3 protein, CDR3 DNA. A D gene is named only where the DNA matches it firmly. Clone size, where shown, is once, few, many, or a class for clones that have expanded.

v_gene: TRBV29-1
abundance: many
j_gene: TRBJ2-5
d_gene: NA
CDR3aa: CSVPQGRETQYF
CDR3nt: TGCAGCGTTCCCCAGGGTCGAGAGACCCAGTACTTC

v_gene: TRBV29-1
abundance: NA
j_gene: TRBJ1-2
d_gene: NA
CDR3aa: CSVVGQNYGYTF
CDR3nt: TGCAGCGTTGTTGGACAGAACTATGGCTACACCTTC

v_gene: TRBV18
abundance: few
j_gene: TRBJ2-5
d_gene: NA
CDR3aa: CASSPWRGEETQYF
CDR3nt: TGTGCCAGCTCACCATGGCGAGGAGAAGAGACCCAGTACTTC

v_gene: TRBV5-1
abundance: NA
j_gene: TRBJ1-1
d_gene: NA
CDR3aa: CASALDRNTEAFF
CDR3nt: TGCGCCAGCGCGCTTGACAGAAACACTGAAGCTTTCTTT

v_gene: TRBV7-2
abundance: NA
j_gene: TRBJ2-7
d_gene: TRBD1
CDR3aa: CASSLGQGNEQYF
CDR3nt: TGTGCCAGCAGCTTAGGACAGGGCAACGAGCAGTACTTC

v_gene: TRBV20-1
abundance: few
j_gene: TRBJ2-4
d_gene: NA
CDR3aa: CSAGLIGIQYF
CDR3nt: TGCAGTGCTGGGCTCATTGGCATTCAGTACTTC

v_gene: TRBV5-4
abundance: NA
j_gene: TRBJ2-3
d_gene: TRBD2
CDR3aa: CATTLAGGRSDTQYF
CDR3nt: TGTGCCACGACTTTGGCGGGGGGGCGTTCAGATACGCAGTATTTT

v_gene: TRBV29-1
abundance: few
j_gene: TRBJ2-3
d_gene: TRBD1
CDR3aa: CSPKGGQGASDTQYF
CDR3nt: TGCAGCCCCAAAGGGGGACAGGGGGCAAGTGATACGCAGTATTTT

v_gene: TRBV7-9
abundance: many
j_gene: TRBJ2-5
d_gene: NA
CDR3aa: CASSSGSYQETQYF
CDR3nt: TGTGCCAGCAGCTCCGGGTCGTACCAAGAGACCCAGTACTTC

v_gene: TRBV6-1
abundance: few
j_gene: TRBJ1-4
d_gene: NA
CDR3aa: CASSDSGLNEKLFF
CDR3nt: TGTGCCAGCAGTGACTCAGGACTGAATGAAAAACTGTTTTTT

v_gene: TRBV6-6
abundance: few
j_gene: TRBJ1-2
d_gene: NA
CDR3aa: CASSFRQGMGYTF
CDR3nt: TGTGCCAGCAGTTTTAGGCAGGGGATGGGCTACACCTTC

v_gene: TRBV18
abundance: few
j_gene: TRBJ2-7
d_gene: NA
CDR3aa: CASSGSSYEQYF
CDR3nt: TGTGCCAGCTCAGGGAGCTCCTACGAGCAGTACTTC

v_gene: TRBV7-6
abundance: many
j_gene: TRBJ2-5
d_gene: NA
CDR3aa: CASSSPRGTETQYF
CDR3nt: TGTGCCAGCAGCTCACCTCGGGGTACAGAGACCCAGTACTTC

v_gene: TRBV10-3
abundance: NA
j_gene: TRBJ2-7
d_gene: TRBD1
CDR3aa: CATDRGSADYEQYF
CDR3nt: TGTGCCACCGACAGGGGGTCCGCAGACTACGAGCAGTACTTC

v_gene: TRBV7-2
abundance: NA
j_gene: TRBJ2-3
d_gene: NA
CDR3aa: CASRPNQGTDTQYF
CDR3nt: TGTGCCAGCAGGCCCAATCAGGGCACAGATACGCAGTATTTT

v_gene: TRBV5-4
abundance: few
j_gene: TRBJ2-5
d_gene: NA
CDR3aa: CASSRVLTKTQYF
CDR3nt: TGTGCCAGCAGCCGGGTACTCACCAAGACCCAGTACTTC

v_gene: TRBV7-9
abundance: many
j_gene: TRBJ2-3
d_gene: TRBD2
CDR3aa: CASSQSGAPLYF
CDR3nt: TGTGCCAGCAGTCAAAGCGGGGCCCCACTGTATTTT

v_gene: TRBV6-5
abundance: NA
j_gene: TRBJ2-5
d_gene: NA
CDR3aa: CASSYSNFQGSETQYF
CDR3nt: TGTGCCAGCAGTTACTCGAATTTCCAGGGCTCAGAGACCCAGTACTTC

v_gene: TRBV19
abundance: few
j_gene: TRBJ1-4
d_gene: NA
CDR3aa: CASSRGEEEKLFF
CDR3nt: TGTGCCAGTAGTCGAGGGGAGGAGGAAAAACTGTTTTTT

v_gene: TRBV7-2
abundance: NA
j_gene: TRBJ2-3
d_gene: NA
CDR3aa: CASSPRRHTDTQYF
CDR3nt: TGTGCCAGCAGCCCCCGGAGGCACACAGATACGCAGTATTTT

v_gene: TRBV6-5
abundance: few
j_gene: TRBJ2-7
d_gene: TRBD2
CDR3aa: CASSPLAGGSYEQYF
CDR3nt: TGTGCCAGCAGCCCCCTAGCGGGGGGTTCCTACGAGCAGTACTTC

v_gene: TRBV25-1
abundance: NA
j_gene: TRBJ1-4
d_gene: NA
CDR3aa: CASSETGGKNEKLFF
CDR3nt: TGTGCCAGCAGTGAAACGGGGGGGAAAAATGAAAAACTGTTTTTT

v_gene: TRBV19
abundance: few
j_gene: TRBJ1-5
d_gene: NA
CDR3aa: CATAMGPNQPQHF
CDR3nt: TGTGCCACTGCGATGGGCCCTAATCAGCCCCAGCATTTT

v_gene: TRBV7-2
abundance: many
j_gene: TRBJ2-5
d_gene: TRBD2
CDR3aa: CASSLGRLAGGRGETQYF
CDR3nt: TGTGCCAGCAGCTTAGGAAGGCTAGCGGGGGGGCGGGGTGAGACCCAGTACTTC

v_gene: TRBV9
abundance: NA
j_gene: TRBJ2-5
d_gene: NA
CDR3aa: CASSVGTSGPETQYF
CDR3nt: TGTGCCAGCAGCGTTGGGACTTCCGGACCAGAGACCCAGTACTTC

v_gene: TRBV27
abundance: few
j_gene: TRBJ1-5
d_gene: TRBD1
CDR3aa: CASSLKGARGPQHF
CDR3nt: TGTGCCAGCAGTTTAAAGGGGGCCCGCGGGCCCCAGCATTTT

v_gene: TRBV5-1
abundance: NA
j_gene: TRBJ1-4
d_gene: TRBD1
CDR3aa: CASSPRTGRSTNEKLFF
CDR3nt: TGCGCCAGCAGCCCAAGGACAGGGCGCTCAACTAATGAAAAACTGTTTTTT

v_gene: TRBV5-5
abundance: few
j_gene: TRBJ2-3
d_gene: NA
CDR3aa: CASSLPQVDTQYF
CDR3nt: TGTGCCAGCAGCCTCCCTCAGGTGGATACGCAGTATTTT

v_gene: TRBV5-1
abundance: NA
j_gene: TRBJ2-5
d_gene: NA
CDR3aa: CASSLAGQYQETQYF
CDR3nt: TGCGCCAGCAGCTTGGCCGGACAGTACCAAGAGACCCAGTACTTC

v_gene: TRBV6-5
abundance: NA
j_gene: TRBJ2-7
d_gene: TRBD1
CDR3aa: CASSYPTGTGAYEQYF
CDR3nt: TGTGCCAGCAGTTACCCCACAGGGACAGGGGCCTACGAGCAGTACTTC

v_gene: TRBV7-2
abundance: few
j_gene: TRBJ2-3
d_gene: TRBD2
CDR3aa: CASIPSGGASPSTDTQYF
CDR3nt: TGTGCCAGCATCCCTAGCGGGGGGGCGTCCCCTAGCACAGATACGCAGTATTTT

v_gene: TRBV27
abundance: NA
j_gene: TRBJ2-3
d_gene: TRBD2
CDR3aa: CASSYKGPNSGGRTDTQYF
CDR3nt: TGTGCCAGCAGCTACAAGGGACCTAATAGCGGGGGCCGCACAGATACGCAGTATTTT

v_gene: TRBV6-5
abundance: many
j_gene: TRBJ1-2
d_gene: NA
CDR3aa: CASSEGSQYGYTF
CDR3nt: TGTGCCAGCAGTGAGGGCAGCCAATATGGCTACACCTTC

v_gene: TRBV5-1
abundance: NA
j_gene: TRBJ1-2
d_gene: TRBD1
CDR3aa: CASSLAWDSGYTF
CDR3nt: TGCGCCAGCAGCTTGGCCTGGGACAGTGGCTACACCTTC

v_gene: TRBV18
abundance: few
j_gene: TRBJ2-3
d_gene: TRBD2
CDR3aa: CASSPLLAGGTTDTQYF
CDR3nt: TGTGCCAGCTCACCACTTCTAGCGGGGGGGACCACAGATACGCAGTATTTT

v_gene: TRBV5-1
abundance: NA
j_gene: TRBJ2-1
d_gene: NA
CDR3aa: CASSLARELYNEQFF
CDR3nt: TGCGCCAGCAGCTTGGCCAGGGAACTTTACAATGAGCAGTTCTTC